The present entry profiles one T cell receptor beta chain with its context. These data come from a study of CD8 T cells in Susac syndrome. Germline CDR1 is SEHNR and CDR2 is FQNEAQ (reference sequence). CDR3 length: 11 residues. Trimming cost V 8 bases and J 3 bases, with 6 bases left between them. Random hexamers were used to reverse transcribe about 0.45 to 1 ug of RNA. One entry per CDR3 protein results from TCRdb running MiXCR on the immunoSEQ multiplex PCR reads. The sample shows about 180,000 distinct CDR3 sequences, roughly 95% of them seen only once. The source is a human donor with multiple sclerosis. The chain carries TRBV7-9 and TRBJ2-3; no firm D call. Sequenced sample: CD8+ T cells from PBMCs. The CDR3 here is CASLETDTQYF. The CDR3 DNA is TGTGCCAGCCTGGAGACAGATACGCAGTATTTT.